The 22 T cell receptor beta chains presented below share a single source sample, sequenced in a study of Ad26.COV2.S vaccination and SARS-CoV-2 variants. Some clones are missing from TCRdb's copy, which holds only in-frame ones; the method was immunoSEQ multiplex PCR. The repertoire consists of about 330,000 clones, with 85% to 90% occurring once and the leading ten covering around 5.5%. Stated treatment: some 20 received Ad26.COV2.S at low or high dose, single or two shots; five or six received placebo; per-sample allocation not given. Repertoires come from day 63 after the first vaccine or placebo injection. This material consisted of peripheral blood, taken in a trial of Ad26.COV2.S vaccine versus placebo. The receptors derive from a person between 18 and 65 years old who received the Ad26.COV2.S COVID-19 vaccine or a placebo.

CDR3: CASSRTRETYNEQFF. The DNA for the CDR3 is TGTGCCAGCAGCCGTACCCGGGAGACCTACAATGAGCAGTTCTTC. This sequence joins TRBV5-4 and TRBJ2-1; D might be TRBD2 (6 bases). Germline values: CDR1 SGHNT, CDR2 YYREEE (reference sequence). V was shortened by 4 bases and J by 2 bases, with 13 bases between the two germline ends. The CDR3 covers 15 residues. The full variable domain, its missing parts supplied by reference TRBV5-4 and TRBJ2-1, is ETGVTQSPTHLIKTRGQQVTLRCSSQSGHNTVSWYQQALGQGPQFIFQYYREEENGRGNFPPRFSGLQFPNYSSELNVNALELDDSALYLCASSRTRETYNEQFFGPGTRLTVL.

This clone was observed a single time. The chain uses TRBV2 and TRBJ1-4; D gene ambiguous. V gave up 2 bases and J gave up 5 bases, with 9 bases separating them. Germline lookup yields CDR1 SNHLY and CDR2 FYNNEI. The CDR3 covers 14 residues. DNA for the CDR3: TGTGCCAGCAGTGAAACCAGAAGCAATGAAAAACTGTTTTTT. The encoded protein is CASSETRSNEKLFF.

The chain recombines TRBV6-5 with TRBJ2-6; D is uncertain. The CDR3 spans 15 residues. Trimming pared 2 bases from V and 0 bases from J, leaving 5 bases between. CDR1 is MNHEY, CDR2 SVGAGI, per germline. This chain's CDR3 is CASSYGDSGANVLTF. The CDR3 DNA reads TGTGCCAGCAGTTACGGGGACTCTGGGGCCAACGTCCTGACTTTC.

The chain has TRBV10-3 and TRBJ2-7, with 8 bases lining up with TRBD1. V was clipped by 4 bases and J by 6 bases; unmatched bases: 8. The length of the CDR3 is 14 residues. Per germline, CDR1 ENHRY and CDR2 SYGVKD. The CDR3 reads CAISGSRGRVEQYF. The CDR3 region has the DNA TGTGCCATCAGTGGGTCCAGGGGGCGAGTCGAGCAGTACTTC.

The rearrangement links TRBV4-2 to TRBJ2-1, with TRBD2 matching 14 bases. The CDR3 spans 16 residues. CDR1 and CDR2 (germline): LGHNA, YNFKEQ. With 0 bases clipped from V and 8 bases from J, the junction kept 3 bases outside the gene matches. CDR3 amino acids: CASSQEGLAGGDEQFF. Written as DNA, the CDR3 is TGTGCCAGCAGCCAAGAAGGACTAGCGGGGGGAGATGAGCAGTTCTTC.

CDR3 protein: CASSVLGGGEQYV. DNA for the CDR3: TGTGCCAGCTCGGTCTTGGGGGGTGGCGAGCAGTACGTC. The rearrangement joins TRBV18 to TRBJ2-7; possibly TRBD2 for D (6 bases). There are 13 residues in the CDR3. V lost 6 bases and J 6 bases, leaving 15 bases between the germline ends. The V gene's germline CDR1 is KGHSH and CDR2 LQKENI.

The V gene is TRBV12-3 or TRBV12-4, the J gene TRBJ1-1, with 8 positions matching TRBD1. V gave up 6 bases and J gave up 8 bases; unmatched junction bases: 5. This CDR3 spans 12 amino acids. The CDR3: CASSQDREEAFF. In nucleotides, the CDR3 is TGTGCCAGCAGCCAGGACAGGGAGGAAGCTTTCTTT.

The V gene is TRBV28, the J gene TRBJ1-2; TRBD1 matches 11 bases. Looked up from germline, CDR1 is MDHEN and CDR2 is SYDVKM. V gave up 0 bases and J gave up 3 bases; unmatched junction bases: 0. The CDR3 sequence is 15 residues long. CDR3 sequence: CASSLWGQGDYGYTF. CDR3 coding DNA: TGTGCCAGCAGTTTATGGGGACAGGGGGACTATGGCTACACCTTC.

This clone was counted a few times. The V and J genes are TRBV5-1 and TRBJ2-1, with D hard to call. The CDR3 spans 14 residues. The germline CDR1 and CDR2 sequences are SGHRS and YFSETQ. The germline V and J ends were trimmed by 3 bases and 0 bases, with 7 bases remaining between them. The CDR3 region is CASSSASSYNEQFF. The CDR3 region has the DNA TGCGCCAGCAGCTCGGCTAGCTCCTACAATGAGCAGTTCTTC.

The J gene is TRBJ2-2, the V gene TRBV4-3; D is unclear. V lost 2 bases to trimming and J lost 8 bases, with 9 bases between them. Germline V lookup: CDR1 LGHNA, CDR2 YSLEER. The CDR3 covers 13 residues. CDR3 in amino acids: CASSQIGVGELFF. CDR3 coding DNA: TGCGCCAGCAGCCAAATTGGGGTAGGGGAGCTGTTTTTT.

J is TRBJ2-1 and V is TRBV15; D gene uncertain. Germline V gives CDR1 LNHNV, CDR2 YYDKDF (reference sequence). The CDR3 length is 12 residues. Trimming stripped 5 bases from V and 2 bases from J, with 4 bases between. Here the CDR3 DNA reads TGTGCCACCAGCGAAACCTACAATGAGCAGTTCTTC. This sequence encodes CATSETYNEQFF. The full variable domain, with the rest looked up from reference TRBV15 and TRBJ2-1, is DAMVIQNPRYQVTQFGKPVTLSCSQTLNHNVMYWYQQKSSQAPKLLFHYYDKDFNNEADTPDNFQSRRPNTSFCFLDIRSPGLGDTAMYLCATSETYNEQFFGPGTRLTVL.

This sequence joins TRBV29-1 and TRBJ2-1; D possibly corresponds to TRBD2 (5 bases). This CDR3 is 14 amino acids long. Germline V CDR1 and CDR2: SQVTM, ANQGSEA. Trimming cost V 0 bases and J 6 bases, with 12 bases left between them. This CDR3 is CSVEDRTGFNEQFF. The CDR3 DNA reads TGCAGCGTTGAAGATAGGACGGGATTCAATGAGCAGTTCTTC.

The CDR3 region has the DNA TGCGCCAGCAGCCAAGACGGGAATAGCGAGTATTTT. This gives the protein CASSQDGNSEYF. This chain joins TRBV4-1 and TRBJ2-3; D perhaps matches TRBD2 (5 bases). Trimming removed 0 bases from V and 13 bases from J, with 11 bases in between. This CDR3 contains 12 residues. In germline, CDR1 is MGHRA, CDR2 YSYEKL.

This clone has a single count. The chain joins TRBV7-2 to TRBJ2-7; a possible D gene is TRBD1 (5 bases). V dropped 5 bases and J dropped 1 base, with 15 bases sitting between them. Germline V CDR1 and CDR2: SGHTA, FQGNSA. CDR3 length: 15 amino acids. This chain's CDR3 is CASSLELGASYEQYF. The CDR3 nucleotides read TGTGCCAGCAGCCTAGAACTTGGGGCTTCCTACGAGCAGTACTTC.

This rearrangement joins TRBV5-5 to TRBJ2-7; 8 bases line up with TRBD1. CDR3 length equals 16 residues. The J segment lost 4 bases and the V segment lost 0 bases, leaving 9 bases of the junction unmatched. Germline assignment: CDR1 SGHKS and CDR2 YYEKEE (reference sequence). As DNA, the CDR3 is TGTGCCAGCAGCTTGGCCTATACGGGACAGGTATACGAGCAGTACTTC. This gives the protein CASSLAYTGQVYEQYF.

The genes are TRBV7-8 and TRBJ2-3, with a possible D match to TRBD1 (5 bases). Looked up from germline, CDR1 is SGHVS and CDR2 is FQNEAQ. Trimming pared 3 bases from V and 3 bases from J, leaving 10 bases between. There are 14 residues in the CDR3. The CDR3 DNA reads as TGTGCCAGCAGCTTTCCCAGGGCAACAGATACGCAGTATTTT. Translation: CASSFPRATDTQYF.

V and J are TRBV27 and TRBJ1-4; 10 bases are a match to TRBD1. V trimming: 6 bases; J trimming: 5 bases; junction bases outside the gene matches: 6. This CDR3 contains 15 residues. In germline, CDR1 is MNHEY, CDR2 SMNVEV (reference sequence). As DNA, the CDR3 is TGTGCCAGCAGCCCATGGGACAGGGGAAATGAAAAACTGTTTTTT. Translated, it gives CASSPWDRGNEKLFF.

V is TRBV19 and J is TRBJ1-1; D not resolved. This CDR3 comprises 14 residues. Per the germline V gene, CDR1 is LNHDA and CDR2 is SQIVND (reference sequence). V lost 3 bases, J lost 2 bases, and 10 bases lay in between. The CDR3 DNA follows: TGTGCCAGTAGTATGGTACAGTTTAACACTGAAGCTTTCTTT. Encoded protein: CASSMVQFNTEAFF.

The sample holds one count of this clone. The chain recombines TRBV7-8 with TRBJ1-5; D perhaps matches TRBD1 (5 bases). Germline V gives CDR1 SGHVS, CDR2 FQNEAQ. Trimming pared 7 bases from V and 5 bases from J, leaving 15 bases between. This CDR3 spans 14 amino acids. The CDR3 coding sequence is TGTGCCAGCACCCCTTCAGGGTTGCATCAGCCCCAGCATTTT. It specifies CASTPSGLHQPQHF.

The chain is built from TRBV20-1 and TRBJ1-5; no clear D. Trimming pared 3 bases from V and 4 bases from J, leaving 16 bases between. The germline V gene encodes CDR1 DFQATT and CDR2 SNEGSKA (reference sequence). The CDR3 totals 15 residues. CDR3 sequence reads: CSASDAGRENQPQHF. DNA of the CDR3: TGCAGTGCTAGTGATGCGGGAAGGGAAAATCAGCCCCAGCATTTT.

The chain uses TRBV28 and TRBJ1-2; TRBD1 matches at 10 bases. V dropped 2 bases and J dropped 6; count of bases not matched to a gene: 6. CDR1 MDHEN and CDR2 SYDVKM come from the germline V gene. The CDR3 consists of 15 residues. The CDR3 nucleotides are TGTGCCAGCAGTTTAAATGACAGGGGGCTTGATGGCTACACCTTC. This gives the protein CASSLNDRGLDGYTF.

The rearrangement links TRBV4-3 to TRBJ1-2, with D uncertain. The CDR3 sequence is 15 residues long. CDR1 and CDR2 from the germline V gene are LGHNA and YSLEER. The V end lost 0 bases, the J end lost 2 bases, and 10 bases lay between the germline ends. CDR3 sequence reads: CASSQEMDPNYGYTF. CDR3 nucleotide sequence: TGCGCCAGCAGCCAAGAAATGGACCCGAACTATGGCTACACCTTC.